The text below deals with one TCR beta chain. This specimen comes from a study of shared clonotypes between healthy human individuals. Germline V gene sequence: CDR1 KGHSH, CDR2 LQKENI. The CDR3 extends over 21 amino acids. J gave up 6 bases and V 3 bases, and 22 bases lay outside the gene matches. Using immunoSEQ multiplex PCR, the repertoire was profiled, and TCRdb retains in-frame clones only, with some absent. This table has about 2.4 million clones, 85% to 95% appearing once. The chain joins TRBV18 to TRBJ2-5; 13 bases are a match to TRBD2. This clonotype was obtained from a man between 18 and 29 years old in good health. Sequencing used naive CD4+ T cells sorted from blood. Subset in this sample: CD45RA+ positively selected. CDR3 sequence (DNA): TGTGCCAGCTCACCGGTGGGGCGACTAGCGGGGGGAAGCGGCCACGGGAAGACCCAGTACTTC. This gives the protein CASSPVGRLAGGSGHGKTQYF.